These T cell receptor beta chains were read from a single sample in a study of cytomegalovirus exposure and HLA in healthy donors. Clones were read by immunoSEQ multiplex PCR, and TCRdb kept only the in-frame ones, dropping some. The sample includes tens of thousands of clones, 65% to 90% of them seen just once. The sequenced sample consisted of PBMCs. These receptors all come from a woman aged 18-35 years in good health and CMV-seronegative. CDR3s include the opening cysteine and the closing phenylalanine or tryptophan. The D gene is left open where the match is weak. Expanded clones get a size class; other rows say once, few or many, or leave the size out.

D gene,clone size,J gene,V gene,CDR3 DNA,CDR3 protein
.,.,TRBJ2-2,TRBV7-3,TGTGCCAGCAGCTCCCGCCAGGGGTTCCTCGGCCCGAACACCGGGGAGCTGTTTTTT,CASSSRQGFLGPNTGELFF
TRBD2,.,TRBJ2-1,TRBV6-1,TGTGCCAGCAGTGAAAACCTAGCGGGGGGGGCCGGATACAATGAGCAGTTCTTC,CASSENLAGGAGYNEQFF
TRBD1,.,TRBJ2-7,TRBV29-1,TGCAGCGTTGAAGCTCCCTTCGACGGACATCAGGGGGCCTCCTACGAGCAGTACTTC,CSVEAPFDGHQGASYEQYF
TRBD2,.,TRBJ2-4,TRBV19,TGTGCCAGTAGAAAGGCGGGAGGGAACATTCAGTACTTC,CASRKAGGNIQYF
.,.,TRBJ1-1,TRBV29-1,TGCAGCGTTAAAAATCCAGGCTTGAACACTGAAGCTTTCTTT,CSVKNPGLNTEAFF
.,.,TRBJ2-3,TRBV7-2,TGTGCCAGCAGTTGGAGTGGGGGGGGCAATATAGATACGCAGTATTTT,CASSWSGGGNIDTQYF
.,.,TRBJ2-1,TRBV15,TGTGCCACCAGCAGTCGAGATGAGGCCTACAATGAGCAGTTCTTC,CATSSRDEAYNEQFF
TRBD2,once,TRBJ2-3,TRBV6-6,TGTGCCAGCACCGAAGCGGGAGGGGAAGATACGCAGTATTTT,CASTEAGGEDTQYF
.,.,TRBJ1-5,TRBV2,TGTGCCAGCAGTGTTTCAGGGGGCAATCAGCCCCAGCATTTT,CASSVSGGNQPQHF
.,.,TRBJ2-5,TRBV7-6,TGTGCCAGCAGTACCAGGATCCAAGAGACCCAGTACTTC,CASSTRIQETQYF
.,.,TRBJ1-2,TRBV21-1,TGTGCCAGCAGCAAGAGGAAGGGCAGGGGGTACTATGGCTACACCTTC,CASSKRKGRGYYGYTF
.,.,TRBJ1-4,TRBV18,TGTGCCAGCTCACCCACAGGGACTGAAAAACTGTTTTTT,CASSPTGTEKLFF
TRBD2,.,TRBJ2-5,TRBV7-3,TGTGCCAGCAGCTTAACCTCGGGACTAGCGGAGACCCAGTACTTC,CASSLTSGLAETQYF
TRBD1,.,TRBJ1-6,TRBV7-3,TGTGCCAGCAGCTTAATTGGACAGGGTCTTTCACCCCTCCACTTT,CASSLIGQGLSPLHF
.,few,TRBJ2-6,TRBV5-1,TGCGCCAGCAGCTGGGCCAGGGTAGACTCTGGGGCCAACGTCCTGACTTTC,CASSWARVDSGANVLTF
.,few,TRBJ1-1,TRBV4-2,TGTGCCAGCAGCCAAGATTCCTTGCAGGGGCTAGGTGAAGCTTTCTTT,CASSQDSLQGLGEAFF
.,.,TRBJ1-1,TRBV7-3,TGTGCCAGCAGTTCAGGATCAGGGAACACTGAAGCTTTCTTT,CASSSGSGNTEAFF
.,once,TRBJ1-2,TRBV7-9,TGTTCCAGCAGCTCCATGACAGCTAACTATGGCTACACCTTC,CSSSSMTANYGYTF
.,few,TRBJ1-1,TRBV5-6,TGTGCCAGCAGCTTGGGCAGGGACACTGAAGCTTTCTTT,CASSLGRDTEAFF
TRBD2,.,TRBJ2-1,TRBV18,TGTGCCAGCTCACCTCTAGCGGGAGGCTACAATGAGCAGTTCTTC,CASSPLAGGYNEQFF
TRBD2,few,TRBJ2-7,TRBV5-1,TGCGCCAGCAGCTTAGACGGCGGGAGCAAATACGAGCAGTACTTC,CASSLDGGSKYEQYF